The rows below give T cell receptor beta chains drawn from one sample of a study of OX40 agonist ivuxolimab in advanced cancers. Profiling relied on immunoSEQ multiplex PCR, and the TCRdb table lists in-frame clones only, not all of them. The repertoire holds about 74,000 clones, with 84% as singletons. Sequenced material: CD4+ or CD8+ T cells sorted from blood, taken in a trial of the OX40 agonist ivuxolimab. Every receptor here comes from an adult with an advanced solid tumor such as melanoma, head and neck, liver or kidney cancer. CDR3s include the opening cysteine and the closing phenylalanine or tryptophan. The order of the fields is D gene, clone size, V gene, J gene, CDR3 DNA, CDR3 protein. D genes are given only for firm matches. Clone size, where shown, is once, few, many, or a class for clones that have expanded.

D gene: .
clone size: few
V gene: TRBV5-6
J gene: TRBJ1-6
CDR3 DNA: TGTGCCAGCAGCTTGGACTACCCCGACAATAATTCACCCCTCCACTTT
CDR3 protein: CASSLDYPDNNSPLHF

D gene: .
clone size: .
V gene: TRBV15
J gene: TRBJ1-6
CDR3 DNA: TGTGCCACCAGCAGACCATCGGGGGGCTCACCCCTCCACTTT
CDR3 protein: CATSRPSGGSPLHF

D gene: .
clone size: .
V gene: TRBV29-1
J gene: TRBJ2-2
CDR3 DNA: TGCAGCGTTGAGCCCGGTCCCGGGGAGCTGTTTTTT
CDR3 protein: CSVEPGPGELFF

D gene: .
clone size: once
V gene: TRBV27
J gene: TRBJ1-2
CDR3 DNA: TGTGCCAGCAGTTTACGGGGAGATGGCTACACCTTC
CDR3 protein: CASSLRGDGYTF

D gene: .
clone size: once
V gene: TRBV29-1
J gene: TRBJ1-1
CDR3 DNA: TGCAGCGCGGCGGAGGGGGGGAACACTGAAGCTTTCTTT
CDR3 protein: CSAAEGGNTEAFF

D gene: .
clone size: .
V gene: TRBV6-5
J gene: TRBJ2-2
CDR3 DNA: TGTGCCAGCGAGAAGGGAGTCACCGGGGAGCTGTTTTTT
CDR3 protein: CASEKGVTGELFF

D gene: .
clone size: few
V gene: TRBV28
J gene: TRBJ1-5
CDR3 DNA: TGTGCCAGCAAAGTAGGTAGCCTCAATCAGCCCCAGCATTTT
CDR3 protein: CASKVGSLNQPQHF

D gene: .
clone size: .
V gene: TRBV6-5
J gene: TRBJ2-1
CDR3 DNA: TGTGCCAGCAGTTACTTTGCTACTGGGGCCGCGGAGCAGTTCTTC
CDR3 protein: CASSYFATGAAEQFF

D gene: TRBD2
clone size: .
V gene: TRBV7-2
J gene: TRBJ2-2
CDR3 DNA: TGTGCCAGCAGCCCCGGGGGGGGCACCGGGGAGCTGTTTTTT
CDR3 protein: CASSPGGGTGELFF

D gene: .
clone size: .
V gene: TRBV7-2
J gene: TRBJ1-3
CDR3 DNA: TGTGCCAGTAGTCGAGAGGGCTCTGGAAACACCATATATTTT
CDR3 protein: CASSREGSGNTIYF

D gene: .
clone size: .
V gene: TRBV25-1
J gene: TRBJ1-2
CDR3 DNA: TGTGCCAGCAGTCAACAGGACATCTATGGCTACACCTTC
CDR3 protein: CASSQQDIYGYTF

D gene: TRBD1
clone size: .
V gene: TRBV6-5
J gene: TRBJ2-5
CDR3 DNA: TGTGCCAGCAGTACAACCGGGACAGGGAAAGAGACCCAGTACTTC
CDR3 protein: CASSTTGTGKETQYF

D gene: .
clone size: .
V gene: TRBV5-6
J gene: TRBJ2-2
CDR3 DNA: TGTGCCAGCAGCTTATTGGGGGTTGGCACCGGGGAGCTGTTTTTT
CDR3 protein: CASSLLGVGTGELFF

D gene: .
clone size: once
V gene: TRBV4-3
J gene: TRBJ1-2
CDR3 DNA: TGCGCCAGCAGCCAAGGTGCGGGTATGGCCTATGGCTACACCTTC
CDR3 protein: CASSQGAGMAYGYTF

D gene: TRBD1
clone size: .
V gene: TRBV5-6
J gene: TRBJ2-7
CDR3 DNA: TGTGCCAGCAGCCACGCCGGGACAGGGGGATCCTACGAGCAGTACTTC
CDR3 protein: CASSHAGTGGSYEQYF

D gene: .
clone size: .
V gene: TRBV7-6
J gene: TRBJ2-6
CDR3 DNA: TGTGCCAGCAGCTTAGGGGGAGCGGGGGCCAACGTCCTGACTTTC
CDR3 protein: CASSLGGAGANVLTF

D gene: .
clone size: .
V gene: TRBV5-4
J gene: TRBJ1-2
CDR3 DNA: TGTGCCAGCAGCGACAAAGAGACCCGGGGGCGATATGGCTACACCTTC
CDR3 protein: CASSDKETRGRYGYTF

D gene: .
clone size: .
V gene: TRBV28
J gene: TRBJ1-5
CDR3 DNA: TGTGCCAGCAGGAGCGACAGCAATCAGCCCCAGCATTTT
CDR3 protein: CASRSDSNQPQHF

D gene: TRBD1
clone size: .
V gene: TRBV5-8
J gene: TRBJ2-3
CDR3 DNA: TGTGCCAGCAGCTCCGGGACAGGGGCTAGCACAGATACGCAGTATTTT
CDR3 protein: CASSSGTGASTDTQYF

D gene: .
clone size: .
V gene: TRBV28
J gene: TRBJ1-2
CDR3 DNA: TGTGCCAGCAGTCGACAGCGTTATGGCTACACCTTC
CDR3 protein: CASSRQRYGYTF

D gene: .
clone size: .
V gene: TRBV7-2
J gene: TRBJ2-7
CDR3 DNA: TGTGCCAGCAGTCATTACTACGAGCAGTACTTC
CDR3 protein: CASSHYYEQYF

D gene: TRBD1
clone size: few
V gene: TRBV29-1
J gene: TRBJ1-1
CDR3 DNA: TGCAGCGTTCTACAGGGGGCTGGGTACACTGAAGCTTTCTTT
CDR3 protein: CSVLQGAGYTEAFF

D gene: .
clone size: .
V gene: TRBV7-8
J gene: TRBJ2-5
CDR3 DNA: TGTGCCAGCAGCTCTTACCGATTCTCCCAGCTGAATCCTCAAGAGACCCAGTACTTC
CDR3 protein: CASSSYRFSQLNPQETQYF

D gene: .
clone size: few
V gene: TRBV6-1
J gene: TRBJ2-2
CDR3 DNA: TGTGCCAGCACGTGGGGGCGGGGCACCGGGGAGCTGTTTTTT
CDR3 protein: CASTWGRGTGELFF

D gene: TRBD1
clone size: .
V gene: TRBV6-4
J gene: TRBJ1-4
CDR3 DNA: TGTGCCAGACCTATGACAGGGAGAAATGCAACTAATGAAAAACTGTTTTTT
CDR3 protein: CARPMTGRNATNEKLFF

D gene: .
clone size: .
V gene: TRBV6-6
J gene: TRBJ1-5
CDR3 DNA: TGTGCCAGCAGTTACTTAGGTAGCAATCAGCCCCAGCATTTT
CDR3 protein: CASSYLGSNQPQHF

D gene: .
clone size: once
V gene: TRBV5-4
J gene: TRBJ2-3
CDR3 DNA: TGTGCCAGCAGCTTGGCTACAGATACGCAGTATTTT
CDR3 protein: CASSLATDTQYF

D gene: TRBD1
clone size: .
V gene: TRBV11-2
J gene: TRBJ1-6
CDR3 DNA: TGTGCCAGCAGCTTAAGGACAGGTGATAGATCACCCCTCCACTTT
CDR3 protein: CASSLRTGDRSPLHF

D gene: TRBD1
clone size: few
V gene: TRBV28
J gene: TRBJ1-1
CDR3 DNA: TGTGCCAGCAGTTTAGGGGACAGAATTAACACTGAAGCTTTCTTT
CDR3 protein: CASSLGDRINTEAFF

D gene: .
clone size: .
V gene: TRBV28
J gene: TRBJ1-5
CDR3 DNA: TGTGCCAGCAAAGGAGACATTCGCAATCAGCCCCAGCATTTT
CDR3 protein: CASKGDIRNQPQHF

D gene: TRBD1
clone size: .
V gene: TRBV5-6
J gene: TRBJ1-1
CDR3 DNA: TGTGCCAGCAGCTTGGTTGGGACAGTGGTCTACACTGAAGCTTTCTTT
CDR3 protein: CASSLVGTVVYTEAFF

D gene: .
clone size: .
V gene: TRBV5-8
J gene: TRBJ1-1
CDR3 DNA: TGTGCCAGCAGCTTGGCGGCGGGTCGGTACACTGAAGCTTTCTTT
CDR3 protein: CASSLAAGRYTEAFF

D gene: .
clone size: .
V gene: TRBV21-1
J gene: TRBJ2-5
CDR3 DNA: TGTGCGAAAAGTAGCCTAGGTAGCGGGAGGGTGGAATGGGAGACCCAGTACTTC
CDR3 protein: CAKSSLGSGRVEWETQYF

D gene: .
clone size: .
V gene: TRBV5-1
J gene: TRBJ2-3
CDR3 DNA: TGCGCCAGCAGCTTGCGGACCGCTAGCACAGATACGCAGTATTTT
CDR3 protein: CASSLRTASTDTQYF

D gene: .
clone size: .
V gene: TRBV7-3
J gene: TRBJ2-1
CDR3 DNA: TGTGCCAGCAGCCCCCACCCCAGGGGTGGTAGCTGGGCATACAATGAGCAGTTCTTC
CDR3 protein: CASSPHPRGGSWAYNEQFF

D gene: .
clone size: .
V gene: TRBV6-1
J gene: TRBJ1-1
CDR3 DNA: TGTGCCAGCACTAAGCCGGGCGGGGGACCTGAAGCTTTCTTT
CDR3 protein: CASTKPGGGPEAFF

D gene: .
clone size: .
V gene: TRBV21-1
J gene: TRBJ2-7
CDR3 DNA: TGTGCCAGCAGCCTTACGTCCCGGGACAGGGGTAGCGACGAGCAGTACTTC
CDR3 protein: CASSLTSRDRGSDEQYF

D gene: TRBD2
clone size: .
V gene: TRBV2
J gene: TRBJ2-5
CDR3 DNA: TGTGCCAGCAGGCGGTCGGCTAGCGGGGGGGATGGGAAAGAGACCCAGTACTTC
CDR3 protein: CASRRSASGGDGKETQYF

D gene: .
clone size: .
V gene: TRBV18
J gene: TRBJ2-6
CDR3 DNA: TGTGCCAGCTCACCCCGAGGTAGCTCTGGGGCCAACGTCCTGACTTTC
CDR3 protein: CASSPRGSSGANVLTF

D gene: .
clone size: .
V gene: TRBV13
J gene: TRBJ1-2
CDR3 DNA: TGTGCCAGCAGCCCCCCGGGGGCGCAAGGCTACACCTTC
CDR3 protein: CASSPPGAQGYTF

D gene: .
clone size: once
V gene: TRBV19
J gene: TRBJ1-4
CDR3 DNA: TGTGCCAGTAGTACCTCCCTCGCAGGGGCCGGATATGAAAAACTGTTTTTT
CDR3 protein: CASSTSLAGAGYEKLFF

D gene: .
clone size: few
V gene: TRBV30
J gene: TRBJ1-1
CDR3 DNA: TGTGCCTGGAGTGTAGTGGGGGCAGGAAGTGAAGCTTTCTTT
CDR3 protein: CAWSVVGAGSEAFF

D gene: .
clone size: .
V gene: TRBV7-9
J gene: TRBJ1-5
CDR3 DNA: TGTGCCAGCAGCGCGACAGCCGTGCAGCATTTT
CDR3 protein: CASSATAVQHF

D gene: TRBD2
clone size: .
V gene: TRBV18
J gene: TRBJ2-5
CDR3 DNA: TGTGCCAGCTCACCGATGAGGACTAGCGGGGGGAAAGAGACCCAGTACTTC
CDR3 protein: CASSPMRTSGGKETQYF

D gene: .
clone size: .
V gene: TRBV4-1
J gene: TRBJ1-2
CDR3 DNA: TGCGCCAGCAGCCAAGAGGGAGTCCGAGTATATGGCTACACCTTC
CDR3 protein: CASSQEGVRVYGYTF

D gene: .
clone size: .
V gene: TRBV7-9
J gene: TRBJ1-3
CDR3 DNA: TGTGCCAGCAGCTTCGGAACTACTACAGGTGGAAACACCATATATTTT
CDR3 protein: CASSFGTTTGGNTIYF

D gene: TRBD1
clone size: .
V gene: TRBV7-6
J gene: TRBJ2-7
CDR3 DNA: TGTGCCAGCAGCCCCTATCCCGGGACAGGGGACTACGAGCAGTACTTC
CDR3 protein: CASSPYPGTGDYEQYF

D gene: .
clone size: .
V gene: TRBV6-4
J gene: TRBJ2-3
CDR3 DNA: TGTGCCAGCAGTGTATCGGCAGCCACAGATACGCAGTATTTT
CDR3 protein: CASSVSAATDTQYF